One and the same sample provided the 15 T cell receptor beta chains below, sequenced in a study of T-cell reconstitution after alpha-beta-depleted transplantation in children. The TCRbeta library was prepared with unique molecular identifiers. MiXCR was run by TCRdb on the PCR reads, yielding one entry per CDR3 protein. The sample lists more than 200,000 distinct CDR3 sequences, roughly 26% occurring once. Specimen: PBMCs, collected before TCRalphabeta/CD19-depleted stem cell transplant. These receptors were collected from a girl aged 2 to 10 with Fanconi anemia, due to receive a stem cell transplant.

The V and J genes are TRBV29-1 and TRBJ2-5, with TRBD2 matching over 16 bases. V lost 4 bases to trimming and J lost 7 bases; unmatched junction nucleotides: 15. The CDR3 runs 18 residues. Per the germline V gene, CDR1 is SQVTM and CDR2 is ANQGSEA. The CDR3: CSVAGLAGGPSGIVTQYF. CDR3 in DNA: TGCAGCGTTGCGGGACTAGCGGGAGGGCCTAGTGGTATAGTGACCCAGTACTTC.

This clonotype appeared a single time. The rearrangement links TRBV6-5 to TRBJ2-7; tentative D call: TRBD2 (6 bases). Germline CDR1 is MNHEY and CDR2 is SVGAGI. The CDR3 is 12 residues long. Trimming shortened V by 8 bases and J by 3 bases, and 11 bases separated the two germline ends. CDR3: CASGLTSYEQYF. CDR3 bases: TGTGCCAGCGGCTTGACTAGCTACGAGCAGTACTTC.

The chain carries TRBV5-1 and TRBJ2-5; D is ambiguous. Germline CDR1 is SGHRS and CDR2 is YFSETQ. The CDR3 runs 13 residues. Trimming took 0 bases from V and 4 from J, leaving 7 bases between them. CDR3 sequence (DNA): TGCGCCAGCAGCTTGGATGTGGGAGAGACCCAGTACTTC. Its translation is CASSLDVGETQYF.

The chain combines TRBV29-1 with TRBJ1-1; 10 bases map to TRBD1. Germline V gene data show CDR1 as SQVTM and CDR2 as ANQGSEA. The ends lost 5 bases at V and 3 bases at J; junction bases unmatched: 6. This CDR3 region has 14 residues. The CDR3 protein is CSVMGTGVYTEAFF. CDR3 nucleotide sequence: TGCAGCGTTATGGGGACAGGGGTTTACACTGAAGCTTTCTTT.

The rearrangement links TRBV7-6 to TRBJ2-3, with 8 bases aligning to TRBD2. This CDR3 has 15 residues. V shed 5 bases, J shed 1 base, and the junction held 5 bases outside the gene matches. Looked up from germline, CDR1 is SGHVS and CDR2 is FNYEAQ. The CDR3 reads CASSRSGTGTDTQYF. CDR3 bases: TGTGCCAGCAGCCGTAGCGGGACGGGCACAGATACGCAGTATTTT.

CDR3 DNA: TGCAGAAATGGTAGCGGTTATAACAATGAGCAGTTCTTC. It yields the protein CRNGSGYNNEQFF. This chain links TRBV20-1 with TRBJ2-1; tentatively, D is TRBD2 (6 bases). Germline V gives CDR1 DFQATT, CDR2 SNEGSKA (reference sequence). The CDR3 contains 13 residues.

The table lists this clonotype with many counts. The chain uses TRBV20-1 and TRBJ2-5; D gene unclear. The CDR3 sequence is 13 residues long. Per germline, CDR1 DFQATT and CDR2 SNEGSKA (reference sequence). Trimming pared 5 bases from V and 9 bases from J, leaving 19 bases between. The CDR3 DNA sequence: TGCAGTGCTGCTATCCAGAGCCATTGGTCCCAGTACTTC. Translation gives CSAAIQSHWSQYF.

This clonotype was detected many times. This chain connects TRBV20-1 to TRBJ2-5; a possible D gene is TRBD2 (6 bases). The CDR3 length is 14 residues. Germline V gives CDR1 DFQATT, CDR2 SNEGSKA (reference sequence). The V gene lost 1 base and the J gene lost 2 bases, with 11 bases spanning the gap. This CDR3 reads CSARVAGRQETQYF. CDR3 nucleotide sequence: TGCAGTGCTAGAGTTGCGGGGAGGCAAGAGACCCAGTACTTC.

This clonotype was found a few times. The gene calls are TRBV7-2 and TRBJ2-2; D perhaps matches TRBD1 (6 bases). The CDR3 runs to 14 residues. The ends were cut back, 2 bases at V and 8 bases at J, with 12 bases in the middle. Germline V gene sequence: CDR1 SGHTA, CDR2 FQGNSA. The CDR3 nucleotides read TGTGCCAGCAGCTTAAGAGGGGGTGGAGGGGAGCTGTTTTTT. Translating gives CASSLRGGGGELFF. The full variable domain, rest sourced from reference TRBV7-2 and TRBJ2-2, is GAGVSQSPSNKVTEKGKDVELRCDPISGHTALYWYRQSLGQGLEFLIYFQGNSAPDKSGLPSDRFSAERTGGSVSTLTIQRTQQEDSAVYLCASSLRGGGGELFFGEGSRLTVL.

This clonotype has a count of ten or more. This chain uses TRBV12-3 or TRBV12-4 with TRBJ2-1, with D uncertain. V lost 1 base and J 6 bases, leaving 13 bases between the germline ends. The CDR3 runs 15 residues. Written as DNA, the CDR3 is TGTGCCAGCAGTTTAGGCTCCCCGAACCTCAATGAGCAGTTCTTC. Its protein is CASSLGSPNLNEQFF.

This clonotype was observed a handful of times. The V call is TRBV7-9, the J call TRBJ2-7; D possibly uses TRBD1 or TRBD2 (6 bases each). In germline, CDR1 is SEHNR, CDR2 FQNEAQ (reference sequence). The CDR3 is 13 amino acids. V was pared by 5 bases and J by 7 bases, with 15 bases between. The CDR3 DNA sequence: TGTGCCAGCAGCCCTTATCAGGGGAGGGAGCAGTACTTC. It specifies CASSPYQGREQYF.

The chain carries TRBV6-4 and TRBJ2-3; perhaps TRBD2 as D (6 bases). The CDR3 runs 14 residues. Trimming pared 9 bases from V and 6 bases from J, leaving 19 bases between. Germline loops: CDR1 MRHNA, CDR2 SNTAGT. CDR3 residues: CASPRFAGSDTQYF. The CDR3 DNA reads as TGTGCCAGTCCTCGTTTTGCGGGATCCGATACGCAGTATTTT.

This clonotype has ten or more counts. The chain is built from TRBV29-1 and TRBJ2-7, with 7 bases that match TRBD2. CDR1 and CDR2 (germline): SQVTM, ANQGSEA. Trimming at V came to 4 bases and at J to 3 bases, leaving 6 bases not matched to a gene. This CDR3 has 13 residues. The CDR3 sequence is CSVGLAMGYEQYF. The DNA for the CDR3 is TGCAGCGTTGGACTAGCTATGGGCTACGAGCAGTACTTC.

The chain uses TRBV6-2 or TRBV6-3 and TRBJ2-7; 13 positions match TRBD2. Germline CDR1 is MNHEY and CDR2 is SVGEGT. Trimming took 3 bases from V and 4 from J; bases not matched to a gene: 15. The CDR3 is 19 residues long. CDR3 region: CASSYLLAGGGLAGYEQYF. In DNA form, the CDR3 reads TGTGCCAGCAGTTATTTGCTCGCCGGCGGGGGACTAGCGGGATACGAGCAGTACTTC.

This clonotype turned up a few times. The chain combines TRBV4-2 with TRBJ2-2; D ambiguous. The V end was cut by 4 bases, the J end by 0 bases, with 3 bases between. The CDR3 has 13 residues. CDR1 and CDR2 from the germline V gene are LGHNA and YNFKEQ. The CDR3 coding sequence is TGTGCCAGCAGCCGCACGAACACCGGGGAGCTGTTTTTT. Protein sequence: CASSRTNTGELFF.